Sequencing of this T cell receptor beta chain was carried out in a study of vaccination and CD4 T cells after COVID-19. Regarding treatment: approximately 9-day PBMC culture with coronavirus spike peptide pools or control peptides (ViraFEST assay). Once obtained from cultured CD4+ T cells, the DNA was sequenced using the Oncomine TCR Beta short-read assay. In TCRdb, the PCR reads were re-called with MiXCR into one record per CDR3 protein. The data contain 9,500 to 15,000 distinct CDR3 sequences, around 50% of them singletons. V gave up 3 bases and J gave up 9 bases, with 12 bases separating them. There are 13 residues in the CDR3. Germline loops: CDR1 SGHNT, CDR2 YYREEE (reference sequence). For this clonotype: Its antigen is unknown.

The receptor was derived from a human donor who had recovered from COVID-19. The V gene is TRBV5-4, the J gene TRBJ1-4; TRBD1 is a possible D gene (6 bases). Sequenced: CD4+ T cells from blood, cultured in vitro. CDR3 in amino acids: CASSYPGAKKLFF. DNA of the CDR3: TGTGCCAGCAGCTACCCAGGGGCCAAAAAACTGTTTTTT.